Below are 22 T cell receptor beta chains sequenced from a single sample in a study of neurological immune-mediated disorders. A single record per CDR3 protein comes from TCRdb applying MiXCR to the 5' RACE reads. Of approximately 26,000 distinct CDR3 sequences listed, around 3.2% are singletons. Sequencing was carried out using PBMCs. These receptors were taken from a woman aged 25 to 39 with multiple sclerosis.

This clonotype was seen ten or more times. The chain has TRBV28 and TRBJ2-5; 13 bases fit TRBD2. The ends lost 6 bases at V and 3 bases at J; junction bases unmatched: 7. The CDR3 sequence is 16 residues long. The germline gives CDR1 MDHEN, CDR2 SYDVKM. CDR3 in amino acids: CASRNGLAGVEETQYF. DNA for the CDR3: TGTGCCAGCAGGAACGGACTAGCGGGAGTAGAAGAGACCCAGTACTTC.

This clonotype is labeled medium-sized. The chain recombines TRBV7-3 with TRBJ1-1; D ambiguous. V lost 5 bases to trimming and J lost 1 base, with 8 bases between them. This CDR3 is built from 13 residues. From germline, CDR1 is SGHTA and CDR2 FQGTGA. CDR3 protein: CASSLYRNTEAFF. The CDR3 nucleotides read TGTGCCAGCAGCCTCTACAGGAACACTGAAGCTTTCTTT.

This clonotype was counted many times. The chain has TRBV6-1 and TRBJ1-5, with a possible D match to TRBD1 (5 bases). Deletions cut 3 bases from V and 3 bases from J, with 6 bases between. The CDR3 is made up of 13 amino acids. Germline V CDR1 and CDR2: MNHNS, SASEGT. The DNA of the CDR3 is TGTGCCAGCAGTGACAGGGTCAATCAGCCCCAGCATTTT. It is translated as CASSDRVNQPQHF.

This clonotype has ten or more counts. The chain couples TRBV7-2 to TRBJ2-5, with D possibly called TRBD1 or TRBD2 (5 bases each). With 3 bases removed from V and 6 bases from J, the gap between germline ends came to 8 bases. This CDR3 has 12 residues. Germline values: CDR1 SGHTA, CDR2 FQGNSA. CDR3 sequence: CASSFGGQTQYF. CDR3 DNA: TGTGCCAGCAGCTTTGGGGGACAGACCCAGTACTTC.

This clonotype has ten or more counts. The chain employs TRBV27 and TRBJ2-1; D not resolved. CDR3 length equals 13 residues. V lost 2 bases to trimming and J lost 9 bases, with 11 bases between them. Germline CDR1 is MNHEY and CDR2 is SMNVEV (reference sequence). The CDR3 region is CASSLMLRGEQFF. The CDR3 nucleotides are TGTGCCAGCAGTTTAATGTTACGCGGTGAGCAGTTCTTC.

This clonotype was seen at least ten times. The CDR3 coding sequence is TGTGCCAGCAGCTCCTCCGGGACTAGCATGGAGCAGTTCTTC. Protein: CASSSSGTSMEQFF. The J gene is TRBJ2-1, the V gene TRBV7-2; 9 bases align to TRBD2. The CDR3 is 14 residues long. Per the germline V gene, CDR1 is SGHTA and CDR2 is FQGNSA. Trimming cost V 4 bases and J 10 bases; bases outside gene matches: 8.

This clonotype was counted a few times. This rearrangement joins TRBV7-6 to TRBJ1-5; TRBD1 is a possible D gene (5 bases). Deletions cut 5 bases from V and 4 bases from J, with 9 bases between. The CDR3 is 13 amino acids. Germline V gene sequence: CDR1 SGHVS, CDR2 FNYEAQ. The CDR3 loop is CASSEGRNQPQHF. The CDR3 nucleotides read TGTGCCAGCAGCGAGGGACGGAATCAGCCCCAGCATTTT.

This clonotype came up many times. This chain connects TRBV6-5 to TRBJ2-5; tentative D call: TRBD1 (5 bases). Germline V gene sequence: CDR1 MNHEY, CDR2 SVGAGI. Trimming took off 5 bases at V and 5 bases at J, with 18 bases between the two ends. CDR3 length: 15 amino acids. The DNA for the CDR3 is TGTGCCAGCAGTCCTCCAGGGTTGAGTCCGGAGACCCAGTACTTC. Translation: CASSPPGLSPETQYF.

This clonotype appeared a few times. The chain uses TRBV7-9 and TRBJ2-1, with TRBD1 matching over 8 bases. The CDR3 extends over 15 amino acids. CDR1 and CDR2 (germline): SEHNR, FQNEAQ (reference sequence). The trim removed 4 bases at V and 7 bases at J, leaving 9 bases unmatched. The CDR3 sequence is CASSWGTGQGNEQFF. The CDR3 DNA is TGTGCCAGCAGCTGGGGGACAGGCCAGGGGAATGAGCAGTTCTTC.

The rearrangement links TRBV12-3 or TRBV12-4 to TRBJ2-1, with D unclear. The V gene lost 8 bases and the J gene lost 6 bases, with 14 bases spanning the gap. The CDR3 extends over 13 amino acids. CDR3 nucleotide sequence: TGTGCCAGCCAGAGGACGAGTCGCAATGAGCAGTTCTTC. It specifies CASQRTSRNEQFF.

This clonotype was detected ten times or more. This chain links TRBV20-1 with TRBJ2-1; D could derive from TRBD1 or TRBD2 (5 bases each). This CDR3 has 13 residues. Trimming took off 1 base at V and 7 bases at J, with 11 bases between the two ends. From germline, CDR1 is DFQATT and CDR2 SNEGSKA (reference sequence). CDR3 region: CSARGWGGNEQFF. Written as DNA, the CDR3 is TGCAGTGCTAGAGGTTGGGGCGGGAATGAGCAGTTCTTC.

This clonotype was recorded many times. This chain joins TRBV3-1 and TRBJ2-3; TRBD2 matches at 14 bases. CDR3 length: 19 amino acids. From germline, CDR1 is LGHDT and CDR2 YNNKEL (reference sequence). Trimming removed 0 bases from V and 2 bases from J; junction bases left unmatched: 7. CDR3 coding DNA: TGTGCCAGCAGCCAAGATTCGACTAGCGGGAGGGCCGTCACAGATACGCAGTATTTT. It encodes CASSQDSTSGRAVTDTQYF.

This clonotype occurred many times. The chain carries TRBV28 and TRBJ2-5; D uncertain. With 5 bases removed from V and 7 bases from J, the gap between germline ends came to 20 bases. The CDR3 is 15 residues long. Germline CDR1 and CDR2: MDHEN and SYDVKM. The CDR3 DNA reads TGTGCCAGCAGTCAGGAGACTTCCCATCATGGGACCCAGTACTTC. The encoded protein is CASSQETSHHGTQYF.

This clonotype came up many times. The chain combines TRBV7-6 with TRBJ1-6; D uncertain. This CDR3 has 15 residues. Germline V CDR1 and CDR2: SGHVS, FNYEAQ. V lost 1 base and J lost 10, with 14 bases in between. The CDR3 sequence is CASSLVGSGQSPLHF. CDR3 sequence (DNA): TGTGCCAGCAGCTTAGTGGGGTCGGGCCAGTCACCCCTCCACTTT.

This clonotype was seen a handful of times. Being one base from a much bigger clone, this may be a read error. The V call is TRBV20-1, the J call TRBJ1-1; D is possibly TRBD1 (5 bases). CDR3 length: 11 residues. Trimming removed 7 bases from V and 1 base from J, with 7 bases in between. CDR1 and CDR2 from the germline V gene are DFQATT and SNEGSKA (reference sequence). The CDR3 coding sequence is TGCAGTGTTACAGGGAACACTGAAGCTTTCTTT. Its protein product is CSVTGNTEAFF.

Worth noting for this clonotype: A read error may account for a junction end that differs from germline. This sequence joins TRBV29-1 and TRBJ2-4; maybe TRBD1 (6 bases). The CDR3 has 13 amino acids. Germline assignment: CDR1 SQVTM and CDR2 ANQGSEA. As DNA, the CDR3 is TGCAGCGTTCGATCCAGGGGTAAAAAAATTCAGTACTTC. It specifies CSVRSRGKKIQYF.

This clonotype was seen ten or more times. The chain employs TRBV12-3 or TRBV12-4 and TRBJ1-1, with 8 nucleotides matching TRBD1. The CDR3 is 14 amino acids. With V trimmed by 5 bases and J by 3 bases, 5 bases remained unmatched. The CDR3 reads CASSPMDRDTEAFF. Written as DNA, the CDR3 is TGTGCCAGCAGTCCAATGGACAGGGACACTGAAGCTTTCTTT.

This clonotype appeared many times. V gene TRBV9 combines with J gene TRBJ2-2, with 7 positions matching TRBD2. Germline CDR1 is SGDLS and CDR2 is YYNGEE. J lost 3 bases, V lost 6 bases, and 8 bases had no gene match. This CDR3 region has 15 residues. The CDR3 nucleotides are TGTGCCAGCACCCGAAGGCTAGCGGACACCGGGGAGCTGTTTTTT. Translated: CASTRRLADTGELFF.

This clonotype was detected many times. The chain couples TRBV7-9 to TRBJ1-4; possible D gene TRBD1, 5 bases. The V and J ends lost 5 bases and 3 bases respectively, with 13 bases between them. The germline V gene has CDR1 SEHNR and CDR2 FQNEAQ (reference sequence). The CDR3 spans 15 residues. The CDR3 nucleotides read TGTGCCAGCAGCCCGGGAAGGGGAGCTAATGAAAAACTGTTTTTT. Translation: CASSPGRGANEKLFF.

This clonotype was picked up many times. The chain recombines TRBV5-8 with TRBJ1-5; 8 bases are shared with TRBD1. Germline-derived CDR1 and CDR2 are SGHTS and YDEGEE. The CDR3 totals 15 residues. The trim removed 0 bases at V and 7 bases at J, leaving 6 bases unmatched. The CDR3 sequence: CASSLEDRVGQPQHF. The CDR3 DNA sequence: TGTGCCAGCAGCTTGGAGGACAGGGTTGGGCAGCCCCAGCATTTT.

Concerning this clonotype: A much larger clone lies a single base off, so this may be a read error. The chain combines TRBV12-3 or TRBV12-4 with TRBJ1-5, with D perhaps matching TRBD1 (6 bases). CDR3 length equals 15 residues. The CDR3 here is CVSRKQGVGNQPQHF. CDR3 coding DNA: TGTGTCAGCAGAAAACAGGGCGTAGGCAATCAGCCCCAGCATTTT.

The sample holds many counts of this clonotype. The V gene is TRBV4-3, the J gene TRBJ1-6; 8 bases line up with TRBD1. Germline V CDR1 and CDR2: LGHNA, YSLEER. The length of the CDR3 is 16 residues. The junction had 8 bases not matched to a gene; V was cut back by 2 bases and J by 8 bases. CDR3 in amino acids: CASSQKAGTGHSPLHF. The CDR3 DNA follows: TGCGCCAGCAGCCAAAAAGCCGGGACAGGCCATTCACCCCTCCACTTT.